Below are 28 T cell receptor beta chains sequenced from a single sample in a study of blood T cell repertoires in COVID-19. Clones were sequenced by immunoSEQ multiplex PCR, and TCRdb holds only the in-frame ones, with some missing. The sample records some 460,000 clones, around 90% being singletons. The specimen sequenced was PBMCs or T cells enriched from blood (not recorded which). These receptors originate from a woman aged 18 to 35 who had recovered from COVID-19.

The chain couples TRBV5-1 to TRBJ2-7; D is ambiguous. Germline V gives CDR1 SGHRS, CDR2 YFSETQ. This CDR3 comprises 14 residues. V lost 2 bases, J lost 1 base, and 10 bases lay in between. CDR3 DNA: TGCGCCAGCAGCTTAGAGGTCCGGTCCTACGAGCAGTACTTC. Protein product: CASSLEVRSYEQYF.

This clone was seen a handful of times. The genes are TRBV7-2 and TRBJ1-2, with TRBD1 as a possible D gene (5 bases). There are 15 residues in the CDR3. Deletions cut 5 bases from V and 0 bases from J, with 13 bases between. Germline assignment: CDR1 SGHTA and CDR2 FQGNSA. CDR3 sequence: CASSPRVLTNYGYTF. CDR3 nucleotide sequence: TGTGCCAGCAGCCCCAGGGTCTTGACTAACTATGGCTACACCTTC.

The CDR3 bases are TGTGCCAGCAGTCCCGCTACGAGAGAACGAGCTTTCTTT. Protein sequence: CASSPATRERAFF. This chain connects TRBV6-5 to TRBJ1-1; D not certain. Trimming removed 5 bases at V and 10 bases at J, with 17 bases between. Per germline, CDR1 MNHEY and CDR2 SVGAGI. This CDR3 comprises 13 residues.

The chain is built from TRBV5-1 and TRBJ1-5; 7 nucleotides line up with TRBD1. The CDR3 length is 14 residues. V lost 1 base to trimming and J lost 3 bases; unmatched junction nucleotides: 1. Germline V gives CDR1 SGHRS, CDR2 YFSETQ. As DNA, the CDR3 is TGCGCCAGCAGCTTGACAGGGGACAATCAGCCCCAGCATTTT. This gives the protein CASSLTGDNQPQHF.

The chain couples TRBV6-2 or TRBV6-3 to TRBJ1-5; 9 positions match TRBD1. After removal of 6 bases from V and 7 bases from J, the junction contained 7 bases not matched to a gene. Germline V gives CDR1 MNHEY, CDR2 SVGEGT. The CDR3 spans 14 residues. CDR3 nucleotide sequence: TGTGCCAGCAGCCGGGACAGGGTTGGGCAGCCCCAGCATTTT. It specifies CASSRDRVGQPQHF.

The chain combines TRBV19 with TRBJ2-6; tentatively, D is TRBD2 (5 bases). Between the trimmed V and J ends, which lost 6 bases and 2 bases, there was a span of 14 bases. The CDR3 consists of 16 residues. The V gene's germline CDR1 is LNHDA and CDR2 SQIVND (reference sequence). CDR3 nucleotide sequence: TGTGCCAGTAGCGGGGTACTTCTCGCTGGGGCCAACGTCCTGACTTTC. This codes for CASSGVLLAGANVLTF.

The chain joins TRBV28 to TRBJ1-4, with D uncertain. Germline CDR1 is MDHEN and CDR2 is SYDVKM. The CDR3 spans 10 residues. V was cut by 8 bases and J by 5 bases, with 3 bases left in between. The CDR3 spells CASGNEKLFF. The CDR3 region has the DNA TGTGCCAGCGGCAATGAAAAACTGTTTTTT.

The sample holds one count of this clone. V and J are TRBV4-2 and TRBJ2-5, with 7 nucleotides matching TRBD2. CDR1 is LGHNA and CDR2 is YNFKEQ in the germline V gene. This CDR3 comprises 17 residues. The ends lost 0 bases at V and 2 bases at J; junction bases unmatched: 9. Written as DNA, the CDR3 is TGTGCCAGCAGCCAAGAGATCGGGGGGACGGGACAAGAGACCCAGTACTTC. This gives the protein CASSQEIGGTGQETQYF.

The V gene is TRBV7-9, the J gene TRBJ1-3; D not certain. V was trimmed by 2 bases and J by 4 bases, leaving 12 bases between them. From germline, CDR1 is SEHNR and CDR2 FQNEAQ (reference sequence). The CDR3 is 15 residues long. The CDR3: CASSLISILGNTIYF. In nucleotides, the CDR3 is TGTGCCAGCAGCTTAATATCTATTCTGGGAAACACCATATATTTT.

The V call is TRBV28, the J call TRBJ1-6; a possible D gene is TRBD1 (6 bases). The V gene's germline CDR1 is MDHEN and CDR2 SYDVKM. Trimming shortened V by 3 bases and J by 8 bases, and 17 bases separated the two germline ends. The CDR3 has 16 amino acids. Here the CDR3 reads CASSFWGRGEYSPLHF. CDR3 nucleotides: TGTGCCAGCAGTTTTTGGGGGCGCGGAGAGTATTCACCCCTCCACTTT.

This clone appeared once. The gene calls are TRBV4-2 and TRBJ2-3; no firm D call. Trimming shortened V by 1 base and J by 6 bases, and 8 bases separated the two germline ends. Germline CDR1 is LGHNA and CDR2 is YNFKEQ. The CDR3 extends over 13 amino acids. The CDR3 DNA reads TGTGCCAGCAGCCAAGCACAAATCGATACGCAGTATTTT. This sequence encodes CASSQAQIDTQYF.

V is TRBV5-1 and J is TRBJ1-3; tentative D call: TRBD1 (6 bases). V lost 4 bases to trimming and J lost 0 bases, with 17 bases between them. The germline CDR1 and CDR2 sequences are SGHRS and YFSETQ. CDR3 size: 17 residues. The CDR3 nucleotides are TGCGCCAGCAGCGACTTGCGGACAGCCTCCTCTGGAAACACCATATATTTT. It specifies CASSDLRTASSGNTIYF.

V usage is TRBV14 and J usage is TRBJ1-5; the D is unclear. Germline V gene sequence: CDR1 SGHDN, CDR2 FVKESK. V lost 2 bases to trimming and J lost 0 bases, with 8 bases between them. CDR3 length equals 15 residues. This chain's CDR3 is CASSQYTYSNQPQHF. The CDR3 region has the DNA TGTGCCAGCAGCCAATACACGTATAGCAATCAGCCCCAGCATTTT.

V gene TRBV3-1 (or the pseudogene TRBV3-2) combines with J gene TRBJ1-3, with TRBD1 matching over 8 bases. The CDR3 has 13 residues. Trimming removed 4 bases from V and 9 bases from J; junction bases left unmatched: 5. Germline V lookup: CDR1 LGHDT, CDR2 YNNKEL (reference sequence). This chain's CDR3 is CASSLQGESTIYF. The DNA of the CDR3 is TGTGCCAGCAGCCTACAGGGGGAAAGCACCATATATTTT.

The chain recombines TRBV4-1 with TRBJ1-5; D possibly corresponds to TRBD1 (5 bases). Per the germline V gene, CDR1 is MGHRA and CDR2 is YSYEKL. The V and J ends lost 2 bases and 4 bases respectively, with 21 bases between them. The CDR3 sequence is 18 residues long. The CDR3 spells CASSQTPRGLGSNQPQHF. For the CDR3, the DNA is TGCGCCAGCAGCCAAACCCCCCGGGGGTTAGGGTCGAATCAGCCCCAGCATTTT.

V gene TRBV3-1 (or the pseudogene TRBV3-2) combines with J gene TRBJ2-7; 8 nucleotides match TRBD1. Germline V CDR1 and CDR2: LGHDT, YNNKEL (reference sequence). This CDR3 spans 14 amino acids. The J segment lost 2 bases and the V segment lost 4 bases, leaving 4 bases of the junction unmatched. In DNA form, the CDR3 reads TGTGCCAGCAGCCCCGACAGGGGCCCCTACGAGCAGTACTTC. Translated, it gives CASSPDRGPYEQYF.

The CDR3 here is CASSQQGGYGYTF. DNA for the CDR3: TGTGCCAGCAGTCAACAGGGCGGCTATGGCTACACCTTC. V usage is TRBV28 and J usage is TRBJ1-2; perhaps TRBD1 as D (6 bases). The germline CDR1 and CDR2 sequences are MDHEN and SYDVKM. This CDR3 spans 13 amino acids. The V and J ends lost 5 bases and 4 bases respectively, with 11 bases between them.

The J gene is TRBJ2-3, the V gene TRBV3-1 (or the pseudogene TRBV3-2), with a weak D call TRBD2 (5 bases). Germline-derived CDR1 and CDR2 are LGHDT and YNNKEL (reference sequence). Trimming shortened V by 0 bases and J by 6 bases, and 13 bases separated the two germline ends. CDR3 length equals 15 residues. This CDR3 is CASSQDAQEEDTQYF. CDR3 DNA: TGTGCCAGCAGCCAAGACGCCCAGGAGGAGGATACGCAGTATTTT.

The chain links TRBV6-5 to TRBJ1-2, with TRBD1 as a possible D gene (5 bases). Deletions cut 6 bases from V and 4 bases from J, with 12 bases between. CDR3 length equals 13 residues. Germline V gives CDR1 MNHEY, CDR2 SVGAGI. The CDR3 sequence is CASRSGTAYGYTF. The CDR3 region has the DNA TGTGCCAGCAGAAGTGGGACTGCCTATGGCTACACCTTC.

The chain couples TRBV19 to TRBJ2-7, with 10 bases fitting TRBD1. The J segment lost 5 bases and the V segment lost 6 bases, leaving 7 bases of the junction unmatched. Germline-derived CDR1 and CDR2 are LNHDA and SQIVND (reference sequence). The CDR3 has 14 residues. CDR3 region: CASRNSGTGDEQYF. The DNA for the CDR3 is TGTGCCAGTAGGAACTCCGGGACAGGGGACGAGCAGTACTTC.

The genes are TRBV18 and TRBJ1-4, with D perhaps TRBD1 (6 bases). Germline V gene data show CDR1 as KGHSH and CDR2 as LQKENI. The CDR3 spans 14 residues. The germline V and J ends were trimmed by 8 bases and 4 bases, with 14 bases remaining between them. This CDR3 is CASTLRGINEKLFF. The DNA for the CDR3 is TGTGCCAGCACACTCAGGGGAATTAATGAAAAACTGTTTTTT.

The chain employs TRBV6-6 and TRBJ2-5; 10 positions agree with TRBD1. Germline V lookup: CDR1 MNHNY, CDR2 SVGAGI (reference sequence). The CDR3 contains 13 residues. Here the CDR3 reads CAHRQGAGETQYF. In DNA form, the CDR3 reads TGTGCGCACAGACAGGGGGCCGGGGAGACCCAGTACTTC.

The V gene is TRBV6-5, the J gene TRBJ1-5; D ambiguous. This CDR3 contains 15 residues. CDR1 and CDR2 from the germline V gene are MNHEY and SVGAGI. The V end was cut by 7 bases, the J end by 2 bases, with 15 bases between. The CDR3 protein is CASILITRGNQPQHF. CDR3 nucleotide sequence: TGTGCCAGCATTCTTATCACCCGGGGCAATCAGCCCCAGCATTTT.

CDR3 loop: CASSVESGALYQETQYF. CDR3 nucleotide sequence: TGTGCCAGCAGCGTAGAGTCAGGGGCTCTGTACCAAGAGACCCAGTACTTC. The chain couples TRBV9 to TRBJ2-5, with D perhaps TRBD1 (6 bases). The CDR3 extends over 17 amino acids. Per germline, CDR1 SGDLS and CDR2 YYNGEE. Trimming took off 0 bases at V and 0 bases at J, with 15 bases between the two ends.

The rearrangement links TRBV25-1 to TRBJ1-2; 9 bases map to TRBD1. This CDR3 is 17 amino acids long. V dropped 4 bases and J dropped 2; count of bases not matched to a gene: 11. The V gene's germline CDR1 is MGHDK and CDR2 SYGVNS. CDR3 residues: CASSALSGTGTNYGYTF. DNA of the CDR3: TGTGCCAGCAGTGCTTTGTCCGGGACAGGGACCAACTATGGCTACACCTTC.

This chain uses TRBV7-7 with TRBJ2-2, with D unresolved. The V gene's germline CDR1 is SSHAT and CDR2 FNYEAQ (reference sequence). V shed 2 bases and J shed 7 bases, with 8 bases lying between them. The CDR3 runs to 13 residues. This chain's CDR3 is CASSLTTGGELFF. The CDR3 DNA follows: TGTGCCAGCAGCTTAACCACTGGCGGGGAGCTGTTTTTT.

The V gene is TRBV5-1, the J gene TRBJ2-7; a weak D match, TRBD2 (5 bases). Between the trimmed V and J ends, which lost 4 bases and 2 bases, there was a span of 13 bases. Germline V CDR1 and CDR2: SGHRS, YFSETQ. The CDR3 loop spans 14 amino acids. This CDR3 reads CASSPRTDTYEQYF. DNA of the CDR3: TGCGCCAGCAGCCCGCGGACTGATACCTACGAGCAGTACTTC.

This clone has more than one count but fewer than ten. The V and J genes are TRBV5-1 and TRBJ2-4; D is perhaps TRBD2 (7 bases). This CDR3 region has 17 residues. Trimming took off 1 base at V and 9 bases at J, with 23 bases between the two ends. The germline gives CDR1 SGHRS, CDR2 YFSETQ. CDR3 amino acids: CASSLKPGGQPPSIQYF. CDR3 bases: TGCGCCAGCAGCTTGAAGCCGGGGGGCCAACCTCCCAGCATTCAGTACTTC. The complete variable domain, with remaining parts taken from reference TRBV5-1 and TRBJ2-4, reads KAGVTQTPRYLIKTRGQQVTLSCSPISGHRSVSWYQQTPGQGLQFLFEYFSETQRNKGNFPGRFSGRQFSNSRSEMNVSTLELGDSALYLCASSLKPGGQPPSIQYFGAGTRLSVL.